The sample holds one count of the clone carrying this T cell receptor beta chain. Additional DNA sequences in this sample encode the identical CDR3. Per the authors' pipeline: Amplifying reference gene primers gave estimates of nucleated cell counts. The assay was immunoSEQ multiplex PCR, and TCRdb's table has in-frame clones only and misses some. V, J and clone size are those of that table, while D and trimming were read from the DNA. The sample shows 200,000 to 300,000 clones, approximately 89% of them seen only once. This sample was taken from a study of blood T cell repertoires in COVID-19. Study background: COVID-19 samples, acute and convalescent, were from the United States, Italy and Spain. From T cells, B-cell-depleted T cells, or PBMCs came the material, which was cDNA or gDNA.

Germline CDR1 reads SGDLS; CDR2 reads YYNGEE. Between the trimmed V and J ends, which lost 1 base and 8 bases, there was a span of 9 bases. The CDR3 is made up of 12 amino acids. The TCR comes from a woman aged 55 to 70 who had recovered from COVID-19. J is TRBJ1-2 and V is TRBV9; D is undetermined. Sequencing used peripheral blood. In DNA form, the CDR3 reads TGTGCCAGCAGCGTAACCTCCGGGGGCTACACCTTC. Amino acids: CASSVTSGGYTF.